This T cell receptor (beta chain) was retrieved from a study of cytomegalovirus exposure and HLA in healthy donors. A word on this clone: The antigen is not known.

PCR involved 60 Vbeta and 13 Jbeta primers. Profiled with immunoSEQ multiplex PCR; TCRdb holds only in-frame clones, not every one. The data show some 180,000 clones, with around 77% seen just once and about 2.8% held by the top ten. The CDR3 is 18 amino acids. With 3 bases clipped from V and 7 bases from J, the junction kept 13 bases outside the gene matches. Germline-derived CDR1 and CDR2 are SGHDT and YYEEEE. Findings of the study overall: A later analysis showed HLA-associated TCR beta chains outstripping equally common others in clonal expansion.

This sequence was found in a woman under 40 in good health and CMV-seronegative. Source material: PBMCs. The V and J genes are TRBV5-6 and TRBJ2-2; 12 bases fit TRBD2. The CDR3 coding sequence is TGTGCCAGCAGCTATGGACTAGCGGGGCTAACACGCCACGGGGAGCTGTTTTTT. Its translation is CASSYGLAGLTRHGELFF.